Presented here are 17 T cell receptor beta chains from one specimen sequenced in a study of T-cell memory formation after mild COVID-19. TCRdb reprocessed the 5' RACE reads via MiXCR and lists one record per CDR3 protein. This sample yields about 560,000 distinct CDR3 sequences, of which more than 15% are seen a single time; more than 10% belongs to the top ten. Sequences were obtained from PBMCs or a T cell subset sorted from them (not recorded which). These receptors originate from an adult woman who had mild COVID-19 (a few samples of this study predate the infection). Cell type and time point are not known.

This clonotype has more than one count but fewer than ten. The CDR3 DNA sequence: TGCGCCAGCAGCCAAGGTGGACTCCCCTACACCGGGGAGCTGTTTTTT. Translated, it gives CASSQGGLPYTGELFF. The V gene is TRBV4-3, the J gene TRBJ2-2, with D perhaps matching TRBD2 (5 bases). V lost 1 base and J lost 3, with 12 bases in between. CDR3 length equals 16 residues. From germline, CDR1 is LGHNA and CDR2 YSLEER.

The genes are TRBV5-1 and TRBJ1-5, with D possibly TRBD1 on 6 matching bases. CDR1 is SGHRS and CDR2 is YFSETQ in the germline V gene. V gave up 0 bases and J gave up 2 bases, with 9 bases separating them. CDR3 size: 15 residues. CDR3 residues: CASSLGDIGNQPQHF. The CDR3 coding sequence is TGCGCCAGCAGCTTGGGGGACATAGGCAATCAGCCCCAGCATTTT.

This clonotype was seen a handful of times. V and J are TRBV10-3 and TRBJ2-5; 8 positions agree with TRBD2. The junction had 11 bases not matched to a gene; V was cut back by 6 bases and J by 5 bases. In germline, CDR1 is ENHRY, CDR2 SYGVKD. This CDR3 is built from 15 residues. This chain's CDR3 is CAISAREGGRETQYF. CDR3 in DNA: TGTGCCATCAGCGCCCGGGAGGGCGGACGGGAGACCCAGTACTTC.

V and J are TRBV4-1 and TRBJ2-7; D gene uncertain. Per germline, CDR1 MGHRA and CDR2 YSYEKL. The CDR3 loop spans 13 amino acids. V was pared by 3 bases and J by 6 bases, with 12 bases between. The DNA for the CDR3 is TGCGCCAGCAGCCAGTTTTCGTCCCTCGAGCAGTACTTC. Amino acid sequence: CASSQFSSLEQYF.

This clonotype has a handful of counts. The chain is built from TRBV24-1 and TRBJ2-1, with no clear D. V was cut by 5 bases and J by 1 base, with 5 bases left in between. The CDR3 is made up of 13 amino acids. The germline V gene has CDR1 KGHDR and CDR2 SFDVKD. The CDR3 protein is CATSVSSYNEQFF. CDR3 bases: TGTGCCACCAGTGTAAGTTCCTACAATGAGCAGTTCTTC.

V and J are TRBV18 and TRBJ1-1; D not resolved. Trimming left V 1 base short and J 4 bases short, with 10 bases between. CDR3 length: 14 amino acids. Germline values: CDR1 KGHSH, CDR2 LQKENI. The CDR3 DNA reads TGTGCCAGCTCACCACAGGAAGGTGCCACTGAAGCTTTCTTT. Amino acids: CASSPQEGATEAFF.

The chain uses TRBV7-2 and TRBJ2-5; tentatively, D is TRBD1 (6 bases). V lost 5 bases and J 1 base, leaving 11 bases between the germline ends. The CDR3 runs to 14 residues. Germline V lookup: CDR1 SGHTA, CDR2 FQGNSA. CDR3: CASSPRTAQETQYF. The CDR3 coding sequence is TGTGCCAGCAGCCCCAGGACAGCCCAAGAGACCCAGTACTTC.

This clonotype was recorded a few times. The chain employs TRBV27 and TRBJ1-3, with unresolved D. This CDR3 region has 13 residues. Germline V CDR1 and CDR2: MNHEY, SMNVEV (reference sequence). V was pared by 6 bases and J by 4 bases, with 10 bases between. The CDR3 DNA is TGTGCCAGCAGGCCGACGGCGGGAAACACCATATATTTT. Protein: CASRPTAGNTIYF.

This clonotype appeared many times. This chain uses TRBV29-1 with TRBJ2-3; possibly TRBD2 for D (6 bases). Deletions cut 2 bases from V and 4 bases from J, with 13 bases between. Germline V gives CDR1 SQVTM, CDR2 ANQGSEA. There are 14 residues in the CDR3. The CDR3 DNA sequence: TGCAGCGTTGAACCGGGAGAGGTCCCAGATACGCAGTATTTT. This translates into CSVEPGEVPDTQYF.

This sequence joins TRBV6-1 and TRBJ1-1; TRBD1 aligns across 8 bases. The V gene end was trimmed by 7 bases and the J gene end by 4 bases; junction bases not matched to a gene: 11. The germline V gene encodes CDR1 MNHNS and CDR2 SASEGT. The CDR3 covers 15 residues. This chain's CDR3 is CASKPDRGILTEAFF. The CDR3 nucleotides are TGTGCCAGCAAACCAGACAGGGGCATTCTCACTGAAGCTTTCTTT.

This clonotype occurred many times. The chain is built from TRBV5-5 and TRBJ2-7; 7 bases fit TRBD1. CDR1 and CDR2 from the germline V gene are SGHKS and YYEKEE (reference sequence). The CDR3 runs 15 residues. J lost 2 bases, V lost 4 bases, and 9 bases had no gene match. The CDR3 DNA is TGTGCCAGCAGCCTGAGGGCAGGGGGTACCTACGAGCAGTACTTC. It is translated as CASSLRAGGTYEQYF.

This clonotype was recorded only once. This chain connects TRBV7-6 to TRBJ2-2, with 10 bases fitting TRBD2. Germline V gene lookup returns CDR1 SGHVS and CDR2 FNYEAQ. This CDR3 is built from 16 residues. The junction had 6 bases not matched to a gene; V was cut back by 5 bases and J by 3 bases. In DNA form, the CDR3 reads TGTGCCAGCAGCCCCCTAGCGGGAGTAGACACCGGGGAGCTGTTTTTT. Protein: CASSPLAGVDTGELFF. The full variable domain, its missing parts supplied by reference TRBV7-6 and TRBJ2-2, is GAGVSQSPRYKVTKRGQDVALRCDPISGHVSLYWYRQALGQGPEFLTYFNYEAQQDKSGLPNDRFSAERPEGSISTLTIQRTEQRDSAMYRCASSPLAGVDTGELFFGEGSRLTVL.

The chain recombines TRBV10-3 with TRBJ2-1, with 7 bases matching TRBD2. The V segment lost 11 bases and the J segment 4 bases; nucleotides outside the gene matches: 8. Germline V gene data show CDR1 as ENHRY and CDR2 as SYGVKD. The CDR3 runs to 13 residues. The DNA for the CDR3 is TGTGCCCAACGAGGGGAGGGATACAATGAGCAGTTCTTC. Protein sequence: CAQRGEGYNEQFF.

V gene TRBV30 combines with J gene TRBJ1-6; 9 bases line up with TRBD1. The CDR3 loop spans 13 amino acids. Trimming removed 3 bases from V and 9 bases from J; junction bases left unmatched: 3. Looked up from germline, CDR1 is GTSNPN and CDR2 is SVGIG (reference sequence). The CDR3 loop reads CAWRDRGGSPLHF. The CDR3 bases are TGTGCCTGGAGGGACAGGGGAGGTTCACCCCTCCACTTT.

V is TRBV20-1 and J is TRBJ2-3; D tentatively reads TRBD1 or TRBD2 (5 bases each). The CDR3 has 14 residues. Trimming took 6 bases from V and 3 from J, leaving 16 bases between them. CDR1 and CDR2 from the germline V gene are DFQATT and SNEGSKA (reference sequence). The CDR3 spells CSARRTMGTDTQYF. The CDR3 DNA is TGCAGTGCAAGGAGGACAATGGGTACAGATACGCAGTATTTT.

V usage is TRBV2 and J usage is TRBJ1-4, with 7 bases lining up with TRBD1. This CDR3 contains 15 residues. The J segment lost 6 bases and the V segment lost 4 bases, leaving 8 bases of the junction unmatched. CDR1 is SNHLY, CDR2 FYNNEI, per germline. The CDR3, as DNA: TGTGCCAGCAGTGTGACCGGGACAGACTATGAAAAACTGTTTTTT. Translation: CASSVTGTDYEKLFF.

The sample holds a few counts of this clonotype. V and J are TRBV4-2 and TRBJ2-5; tentative D call: TRBD1 (6 bases). V was clipped by 0 bases and J by 5 bases, with 16 bases between them. This CDR3 region has 16 residues. Germline CDR1 and CDR2: LGHNA and YNFKEQ. The CDR3 loop reads CASSQDLAARGETQYF. For the CDR3, the DNA is TGTGCCAGCAGCCAAGATCTGGCGGCGAGGGGGGAGACCCAGTACTTC.